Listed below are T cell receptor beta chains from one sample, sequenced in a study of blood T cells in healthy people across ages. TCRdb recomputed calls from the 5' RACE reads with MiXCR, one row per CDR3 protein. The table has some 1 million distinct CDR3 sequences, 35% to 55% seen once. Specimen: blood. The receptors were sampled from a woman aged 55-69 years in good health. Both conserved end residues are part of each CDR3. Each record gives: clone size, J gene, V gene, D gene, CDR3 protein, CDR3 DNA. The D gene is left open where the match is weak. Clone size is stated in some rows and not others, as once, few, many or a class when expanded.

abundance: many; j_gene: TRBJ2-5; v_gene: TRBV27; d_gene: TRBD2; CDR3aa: CASSPLAGGSREQYF; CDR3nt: TGTGCCAGCAGTCCACTAGCGGGAGGGTCGAGAGAGCAGTACTTC
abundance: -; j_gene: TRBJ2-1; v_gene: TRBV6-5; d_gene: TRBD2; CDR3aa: CASSPGGSGSINEQFF; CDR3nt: TGTGCCAGCAGCCCAGGGGGTAGCGGGAGCATCAATGAGCAGTTCTTC
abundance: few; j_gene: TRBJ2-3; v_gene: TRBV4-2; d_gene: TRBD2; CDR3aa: CASSQDGTSADTQYF; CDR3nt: TGTGCCAGCAGCCAAGATGGGACTAGCGCAGATACGCAGTATTTT
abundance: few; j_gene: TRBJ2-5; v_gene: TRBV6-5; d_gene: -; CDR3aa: CASSYIGKKETQYF; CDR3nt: TGTGCCAGCAGTTACATCGGGAAGAAAGAGACCCAGTACTTC
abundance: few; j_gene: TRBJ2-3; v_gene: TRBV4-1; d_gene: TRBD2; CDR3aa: CASGYSGSSADTQYF; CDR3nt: TGCGCCAGCGGTTATAGCGGGAGCTCCGCAGATACGCAGTATTTT
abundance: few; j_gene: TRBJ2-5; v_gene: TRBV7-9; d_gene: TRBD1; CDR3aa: CASSSGTGGIEQYF; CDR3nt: TGTGCCAGCAGCTCCGGGACAGGGGGAATAGAGCAGTACTTC
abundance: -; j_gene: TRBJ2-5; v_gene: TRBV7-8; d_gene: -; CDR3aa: CASSPNREKFVETQYF; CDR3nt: TGTGCCAGCAGCCCGAACAGGGAAAAGTTTGTGGAGACCCAGTACTTC
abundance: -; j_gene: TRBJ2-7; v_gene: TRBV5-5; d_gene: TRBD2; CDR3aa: CASSLGGLAEPYEQYF; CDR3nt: TGTGCCAGCAGCTTGGGAGGACTAGCGGAACCCTACGAGCAGTACTTC
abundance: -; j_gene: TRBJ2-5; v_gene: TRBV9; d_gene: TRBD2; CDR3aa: CASSVDLAGNVAHEQYF; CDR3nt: TGTGCCAGCAGCGTAGATCTAGCGGGAAATGTAGCCCATGAGCAGTACTTC
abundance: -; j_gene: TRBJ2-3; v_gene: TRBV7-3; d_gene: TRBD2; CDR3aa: CVSSLKSPTSGRTDTQYF; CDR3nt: TGTGTCAGCAGCCTTAAAAGTCCGACTAGCGGGAGAACAGATACGCAGTATTTT
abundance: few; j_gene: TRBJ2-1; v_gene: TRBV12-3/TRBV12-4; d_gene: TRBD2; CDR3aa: CASSKGLPAQFF; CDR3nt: TGTGCCAGCAGCAAGGGACTACCGGCACAGTTCTTC
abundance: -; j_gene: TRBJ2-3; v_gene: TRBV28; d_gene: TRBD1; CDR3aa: CASSLYRGTDTQYF; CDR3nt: TGTGCCAGCAGTTTATACAGGGGGACAGATACGCAGTATTTT
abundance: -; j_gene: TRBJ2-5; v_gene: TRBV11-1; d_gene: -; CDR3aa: CASSLRGPLETQYF; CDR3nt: TGTGCCAGCAGCCTACGAGGGCCCCTGGAGACCCAGTACTTC
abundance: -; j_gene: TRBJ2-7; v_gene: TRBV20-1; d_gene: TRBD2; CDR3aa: CSARDRPSGVSYNEQYF; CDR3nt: TGCAGTGCTAGAGATCGGCCTAGCGGGGTCTCCTACAATGAGCAGTACTTC
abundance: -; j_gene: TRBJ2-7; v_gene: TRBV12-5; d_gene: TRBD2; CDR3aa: CASGLAGGTLYEQYF; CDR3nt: TGTGCTAGTGGTCTAGCGGGAGGAACTCTCTACGAGCAGTACTTC
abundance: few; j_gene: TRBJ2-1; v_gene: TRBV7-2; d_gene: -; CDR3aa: CASSPEPLGYNEQFF; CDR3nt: TGTGCCAGCAGCCCCGAACCTCTAGGTTACAATGAGCAGTTCTTC
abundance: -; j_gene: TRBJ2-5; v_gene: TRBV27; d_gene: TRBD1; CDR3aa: CASSKGQTETQYF; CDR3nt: TGTGCCAGCAGCAAGGGACAGACGGAGACCCAGTACTTC
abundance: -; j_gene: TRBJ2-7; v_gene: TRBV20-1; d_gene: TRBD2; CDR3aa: CSARDPVTSGRTYEQYF; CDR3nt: TGCAGTGCTAGAGATCCCGTGACTAGCGGGAGGACCTACGAGCAGTACTTC
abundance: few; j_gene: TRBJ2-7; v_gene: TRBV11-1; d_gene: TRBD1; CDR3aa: CASSSSTGAISYEQYF; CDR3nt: TGTGCCAGCAGCTCCTCCACAGGGGCGATCTCCTACGAGCAGTACTTC
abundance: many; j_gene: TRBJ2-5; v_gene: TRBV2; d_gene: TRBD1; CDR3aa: CASSTGGQETQYF; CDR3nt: TGTGCCAGCAGCACAGGGGGCCAAGAGACCCAGTACTTC
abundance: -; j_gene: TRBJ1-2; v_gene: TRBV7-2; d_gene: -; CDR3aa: CASSRRRTAGPNYGYTF; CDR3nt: TGTGCCAGCAGCCGAAGGAGGACAGCCGGGCCTAACTATGGCTACACCTTC
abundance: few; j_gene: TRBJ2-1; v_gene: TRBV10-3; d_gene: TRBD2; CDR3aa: CAIRRTSGSGSYNEQFF; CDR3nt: TGTGCCATCAGGAGGACTAGCGGGAGTGGTTCCTACAATGAGCAGTTCTTC
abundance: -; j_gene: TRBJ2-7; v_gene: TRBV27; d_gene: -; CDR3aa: CASSLFGQGREQYF; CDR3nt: TGTGCCAGCAGTTTATTTGGTCAGGGGCGCGAGCAGTACTTC
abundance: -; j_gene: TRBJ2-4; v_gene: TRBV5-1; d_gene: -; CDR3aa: CASSPSPGSKSIQYF; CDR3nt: TGCGCCAGCAGCCCGTCCCCGGGCTCCAAAAGCATTCAGTACTTC
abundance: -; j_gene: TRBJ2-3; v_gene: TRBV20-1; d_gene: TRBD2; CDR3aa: CSVGSGSGDTQYF; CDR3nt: TGCAGTGTCGGTAGCGGGAGTGGCGATACGCAGTATTTT
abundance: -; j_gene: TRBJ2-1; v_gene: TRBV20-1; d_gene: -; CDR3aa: CSAVPRTVTSDNEQFF; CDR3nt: TGCAGTGCTGTACCCAGGACAGTTACTAGCGATAATGAGCAGTTCTTC
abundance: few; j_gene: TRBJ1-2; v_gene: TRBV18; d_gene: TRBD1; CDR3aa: CASSPGGTGILGYTF; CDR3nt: TGTGCCAGCTCACCTGGCGGGACAGGGATTCTTGGCTACACCTTC
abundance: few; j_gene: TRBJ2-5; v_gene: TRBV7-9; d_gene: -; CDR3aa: CASSNGRTQETQYF; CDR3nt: TGTGCCAGCAGCAACGGACGGACTCAAGAGACCCAGTACTTC
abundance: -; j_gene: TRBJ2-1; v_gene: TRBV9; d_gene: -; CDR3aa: CASSVLVGADEQFF; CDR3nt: TGTGCCAGCAGCGTACTAGTGGGAGCGGATGAGCAGTTCTTC
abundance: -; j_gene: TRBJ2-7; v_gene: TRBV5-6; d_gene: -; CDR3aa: CASSGVGGDEQYF; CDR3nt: TGTGCCAGCAGCGGGGTCGGGGGCGACGAGCAGTACTTC
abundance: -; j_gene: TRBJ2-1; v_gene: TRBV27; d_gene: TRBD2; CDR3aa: CASALAGGNNEQFF; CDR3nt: TGTGCCAGCGCACTAGCGGGAGGGAACAATGAGCAGTTCTTC
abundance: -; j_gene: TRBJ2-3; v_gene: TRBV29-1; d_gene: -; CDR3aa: CSVPAEGVDTQYF; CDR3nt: TGCAGCGTTCCTGCTGAAGGTGTCGATACGCAGTATTTT
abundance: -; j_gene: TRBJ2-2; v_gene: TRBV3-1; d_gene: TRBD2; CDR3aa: CASKLARNTGELFF; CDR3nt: TGTGCCAGCAAACTAGCGAGGAACACCGGGGAGCTGTTTTTT
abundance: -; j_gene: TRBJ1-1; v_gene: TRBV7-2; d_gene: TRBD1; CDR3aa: CASSPTPGQGTHLNTEAFF; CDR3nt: TGTGCCAGCAGCCCAACCCCAGGACAGGGAACACACTTGAACACTGAAGCTTTCTTT
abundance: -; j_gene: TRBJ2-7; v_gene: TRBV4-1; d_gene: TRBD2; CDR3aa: CASSQVGRLAAYNEQYF; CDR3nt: TGCGCCAGCAGCCAAGTAGGGAGACTAGCGGCCTACAATGAGCAGTACTTC
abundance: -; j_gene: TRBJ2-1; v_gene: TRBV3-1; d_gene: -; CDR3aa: CASSQTLTEDNEQFF; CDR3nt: TGTGCCAGCAGCCAAACCCTCACTGAGGATAATGAGCAGTTCTTC
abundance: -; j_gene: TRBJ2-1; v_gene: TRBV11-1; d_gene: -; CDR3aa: CASSPTVLDGGEQFF; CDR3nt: TGTGCCAGCAGCCCGACAGTTCTCGATGGGGGTGAGCAGTTCTTC
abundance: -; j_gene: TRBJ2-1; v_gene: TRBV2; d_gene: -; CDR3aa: CATGLDSYNEQFF; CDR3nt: TGTGCCACCGGACTGGACTCCTACAATGAGCAGTTCTTC
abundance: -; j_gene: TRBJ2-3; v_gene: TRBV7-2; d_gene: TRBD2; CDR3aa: CASSSAWREGIISDTQYF; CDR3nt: TGTGCCAGCAGCTCAGCCTGGCGGGAGGGCATAATCTCAGATACGCAGTATTTT
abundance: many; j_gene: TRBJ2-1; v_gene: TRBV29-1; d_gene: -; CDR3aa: CSVDGGSYNEQFF; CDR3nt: TGCAGCGTTGATGGGGGCAGCTACAATGAGCAGTTCTTC
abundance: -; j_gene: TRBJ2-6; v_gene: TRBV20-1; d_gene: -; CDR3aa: CSAHLDSASSGANVLTF; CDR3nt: TGCAGTGCCCACCTCGACAGTGCATCCTCTGGGGCCAACGTCCTGACTTTC
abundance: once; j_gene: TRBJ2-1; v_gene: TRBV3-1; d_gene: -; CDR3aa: CASSQDLVRANEQFF; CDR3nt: TGTGCCAGCAGCCAAGATTTAGTCAGGGCAAATGAGCAGTTCTTC
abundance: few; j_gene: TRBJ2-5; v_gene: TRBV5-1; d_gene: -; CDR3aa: CASSLAVKGNEQYF; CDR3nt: TGCGCCAGCAGCTTGGCCGTCAAGGGCAATGAGCAGTACTTC
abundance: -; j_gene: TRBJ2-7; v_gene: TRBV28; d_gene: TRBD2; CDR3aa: CASSSPPREVGEQYF; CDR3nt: TGTGCCAGCAGTTCCCCCCCGCGGGAGGTGGGCGAGCAGTACTTC
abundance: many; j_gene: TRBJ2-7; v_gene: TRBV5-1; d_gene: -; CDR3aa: CASSLRGQYYEQYF; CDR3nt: TGCGCCAGCAGCTTGAGGGGACAATACTACGAGCAGTACTTC
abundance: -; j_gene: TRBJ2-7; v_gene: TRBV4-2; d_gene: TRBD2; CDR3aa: CASSQDEGTSGSEQYF; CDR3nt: TGTGCCAGCAGCCAAGATGAGGGGACTAGCGGGAGCGAGCAGTACTTC
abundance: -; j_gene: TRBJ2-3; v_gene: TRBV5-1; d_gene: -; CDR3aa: CASSTGTGQYF; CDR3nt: TGCGCCAGCAGCACCGGGACCGGGCAGTATTTT
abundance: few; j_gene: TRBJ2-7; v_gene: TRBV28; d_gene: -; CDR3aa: CASSSDAADEQYF; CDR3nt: TGTGCCAGCAGTTCCGACGCGGCGGACGAGCAGTACTTC
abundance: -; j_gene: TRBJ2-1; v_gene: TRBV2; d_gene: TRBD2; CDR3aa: CASSVRSGSPYNEQFF; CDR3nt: TGTGCCAGCAGTGTCCGGAGCGGGAGTCCCTACAATGAGCAGTTCTTC
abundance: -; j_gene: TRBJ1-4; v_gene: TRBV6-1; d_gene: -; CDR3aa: CASRPPGRAREKLFF; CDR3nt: TGTGCCAGCAGGCCACCGGGGAGGGCTAGGGAAAAACTGTTTTTT
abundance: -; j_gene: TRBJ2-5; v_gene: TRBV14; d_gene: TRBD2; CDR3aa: CASSHAGTSYTGTQYF; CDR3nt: TGTGCCAGCAGCCACGCCGGGACTAGCTATACTGGGACCCAGTACTTC
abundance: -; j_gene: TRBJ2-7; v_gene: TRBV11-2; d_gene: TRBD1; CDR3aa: CASSPRQGISEQYF; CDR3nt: TGTGCCAGCAGCCCACGACAGGGTATCTCCGAGCAGTACTTC
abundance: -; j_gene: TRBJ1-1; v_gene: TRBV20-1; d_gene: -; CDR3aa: CSAEKVGSPEAFF; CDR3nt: TGCAGTGCTGAAAAGGTAGGGTCTCCTGAAGCTTTCTTT
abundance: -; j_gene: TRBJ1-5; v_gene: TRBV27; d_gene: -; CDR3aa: CASSLSPRGVGSNQPQHF; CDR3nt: TGTGCCAGCAGTTTATCGCCACGTGGAGTTGGTAGCAATCAGCCCCAGCATTTT